This is a list of T cell receptor beta chains from one sample in a study of cytomegalovirus exposure and HLA in healthy donors. Repertoires were generated with immunoSEQ multiplex PCR, while TCRdb's copy carries only in-frame clones and drops some. The sample carries 180,000 or so clones, over 75% recorded once. The sample comprised PBMCs. The receptors were sampled from a middle-aged man in good health and CMV-seropositive. The CDR3 runs from the conserved cysteine through the conserved F or W. Fields, in order: J gene, V gene, clone size, D gene, CDR3 DNA, CDR3 protein. D genes are given only for firm matches. Some rows have no size entry. The others give once, few or many, or a class for an expanded clone.

TRBJ2-7 | TRBV11-2 | once | TRBD2 | TGTGCCAGCAGCTTTGAACCTGGGACTAGCGGAGGCTACGAGCAGTACTTC | CASSFEPGTSGGYEQYF
TRBJ1-3 | TRBV7-6 | - | TRBD1 | TGTGCCAGCAGCCTCGACAGGGGCTCTGGAAACACCATATATTTT | CASSLDRGSGNTIYF
TRBJ2-1 | TRBV5-4 | - | - | TGTGCCAGCAGCTTGGATGGCCTCCCCGGGAGCTCCTACAATGAGCAGTTCTTC | CASSLDGLPGSSYNEQFF
TRBJ2-1 | TRBV9 | - | - | TGTGCCAGCAGCGTAGGCGGGCGGGCCACATACAATGAGCAGTTCTTC | CASSVGGRATYNEQFF
TRBJ2-3 | TRBV5-1 | - | TRBD2 | TGCGCCAGCAGCCCGACGCGTGGACTAGCGGGACTTTACCCCAGCACAGATACGCAGTATTTT | CASSPTRGLAGLYPSTDTQYF
TRBJ1-5 | TRBV6-1 | - | - | TGTGCCAGCAGTGACCTATTAAAACAGCCCCAGCATTTT | CASSDLLKQPQHF
TRBJ2-2 | TRBV11-2 | - | TRBD2 | TGTGCCAGCAGCAGACCGGGACTAGGTGCGAACACCGGGGAGCTGTTTTTT | CASSRPGLGANTGELFF
TRBJ1-5 | TRBV5-1 | once | - | TGCGCCAGCAGCTTCGGACAGCTCGAGCAGCCCCAGCATTTT | CASSFGQLEQPQHF
TRBJ2-5 | TRBV9 | - | - | TGTGCCAGCAGCGTAGACGGGACAATAAAACAAGAGACCCAGTACTTC | CASSVDGTIKQETQYF
TRBJ1-4 | TRBV11-3 | - | TRBD1 | TGTGCCAGCAGCTTATGGGACAGGGGAAATGAAAAACTGTTTTTT | CASSLWDRGNEKLFF
TRBJ2-2 | TRBV7-9 | - | TRBD2 | TGTGCCAGCAGCTTCCCGCTAGCGGGAGGGTCCGGGGAGCTGTTTTTT | CASSFPLAGGSGELFF
TRBJ1-2 | TRBV29-1 | - | - | TGCAGCGTTACAGGGAGGGGCCTCAACTATGGCTACACCTTC | CSVTGRGLNYGYTF
TRBJ1-1 | TRBV10-1 | - | TRBD1 | TGCGCCAGCAGTGATACAGGGGGGACTGAAGCTTTCTTT | CASSDTGGTEAFF
TRBJ2-7 | TRBV19 | - | TRBD1 | TGTGCCAGTAGTCCGGGGACAGGGAACGCCTACGAGCAGTACTTC | CASSPGTGNAYEQYF
TRBJ2-5 | TRBV9 | - | TRBD2 | TGTGCCAGCAGCGTAGGGGTAGCGGGAGGGGAGGAGACCCAGTACTTC | CASSVGVAGGEETQYF
TRBJ2-1 | TRBV7-6 | - | TRBD1 | TGTGCCAGCAGCCAAACAGGGGGCGCCTACAATGAGCAGTTCTTC | CASSQTGGAYNEQFF
TRBJ2-1 | TRBV29-1 | few | TRBD2 | TGCAGCGCCCTTAGCGGGGCAGGAGGAGAGCAGTTCTTC | CSALSGAGGEQFF
TRBJ1-1 | TRBV29-1 | - | TRBD1 | TGCAGCGTTGATCGACAGGGGCCGCACACTGAAGCTTTCTTT | CSVDRQGPHTEAFF
TRBJ2-1 | TRBV10-3 | - | TRBD2 | TGTGCCACGGGACTAGCGGGACCTTACAATGAGCAGTTCTTC | CATGLAGPYNEQFF
TRBJ2-1 | TRBV6-6 | once | - | TGTGCCAGCAGATCCTTACACGGCGGGGAGCAGTTCTTC | CASRSLHGGEQFF
TRBJ1-5 | TRBV19 | - | TRBD1 | TGTGCCAGTAGTAAGACAGGGGAGGGAAGCAATCAGCCCCAGCATTTT | CASSKTGEGSNQPQHF
TRBJ2-3 | TRBV29-1 | once | TRBD2 | TGCAGCGTTGAAGAGGGGACTAGCGGGAGGAATACGCAGTATTTT | CSVEEGTSGRNTQYF
TRBJ2-2 | TRBV6-6 | - | TRBD2 | TGTGCCAGCACCCACAGCGGGAGAGGCACCGGGGAGCTGTTTTTT | CASTHSGRGTGELFF
TRBJ1-2 | TRBV10-3 | - | - | TGTGCCATCAGTGGAAGTTCTGGGGCCCTCTATGGCTACACCTTC | CAISGSSGALYGYTF
TRBJ2-2 | TRBV5-4 | - | TRBD2 | TGTGCCATCGGGGGGGCGAACACCGGGGAGCTGTTTTTT | CAIGGANTGELFF
TRBJ1-5 | TRBV28 | - | - | TGTGCCAGCAGAACTTGGGCATATAGCAATCAGCCCCAGCATTTT | CASRTWAYSNQPQHF
TRBJ2-1 | TRBV9 | - | - | TGTGCCAGCAGCGTTTGGGGCAGCTCCTACAATGAGCAGTTCTTC | CASSVWGSSYNEQFF
TRBJ1-2 | TRBV6-1 | few | - | TGTGCCAGCAGTCGAGGGATGGGGTACTATGGCTACACCTTC | CASSRGMGYYGYTF
TRBJ2-2 | TRBV7-6 | - | - | TGTGCCAGCAGCTTAGTAGTTCGAGGGCTGAACACCGGGGAGCTGTTTTTT | CASSLVVRGLNTGELFF
TRBJ2-1 | TRBV11-3 | - | TRBD1 | TGTGCCAGCAGCTTAGGGGACAGGGCGGGGGACAATGAGCAGTTCTTC | CASSLGDRAGDNEQFF
TRBJ2-5 | TRBV9 | - | - | TGTGCCAGCAGCGAGGTGGACAGTCAAGAGACCCAGTACTTC | CASSEVDSQETQYF
TRBJ1-6 | TRBV11-3 | - | - | TGTGCCAGCAGCTTAAGAAGGGGCGCGAGGAATTCACCCCTCCACTTT | CASSLRRGARNSPLHF
TRBJ2-1 | TRBV5-6 | - | - | TGTGCCAGCAGCGGGGTTGGAGGCGATGAGCAGTTCTTC | CASSGVGGDEQFF
TRBJ2-7 | TRBV2 | once | TRBD2 | TGTGCCAGCAGTGAATTGGGGTGGGCTAGCGGGGCCGAGCAGTACTTC | CASSELGWASGAEQYF
TRBJ2-2 | TRBV9 | - | - | TGTGCCAGCAGCCTGAATGGACAGCCCACCGGGGAGCTGTTTTTT | CASSLNGQPTGELFF
TRBJ2-7 | TRBV14 | - | TRBD2 | TGTGCCAGCAGCCCCGCGGGGGGCCGATCCTACGAGCAGTACTTC | CASSPAGGRSYEQYF
TRBJ2-5 | TRBV19 | - | TRBD1 | TGTGCCAGTACCTCATATGGGGGATGGACAGGGCAAGAGACCCAGTACTTC | CASTSYGGWTGQETQYF
TRBJ1-2 | TRBV6-5 | - | TRBD1 | TGTGCCAGCAGTTCCCTTGGACAGGGACAAGGCTACACCTTC | CASSSLGQGQGYTF
TRBJ2-1 | TRBV5-1 | - | TRBD2 | TGCGCCAGCAGCCCCGGGACTAGCGGGATTGAGCAGTTCTTC | CASSPGTSGIEQFF
TRBJ2-5 | TRBV5-6 | - | - | TGTGCCACCCACCCCTACGACAGGGAGGTTCCAGAGACCCAGTACTTC | CATHPYDREVPETQYF
TRBJ2-5 | TRBV5-6 | - | TRBD2 | TGTGCCAGCAGCCGGACTAGCGGACAAGAGACCCAGTACTTC | CASSRTSGQETQYF
TRBJ2-5 | TRBV4-2 | - | - | TGTGCCAGCAGCCAGAGCCCCAGGGCGGAAGAGACCCAGTACTTC | CASSQSPRAEETQYF
TRBJ2-7 | TRBV2 | - | TRBD1 | TGTGCCAGCAGTGAAGGTTTGGGGACAGGGCAGTACTTC | CASSEGLGTGQYF
TRBJ2-1 | TRBV27 | - | - | TGTGCCAGCAGTAGGGGGTGGCAGAACAATGAGCAGTTCTTC | CASSRGWQNNEQFF
TRBJ2-1 | TRBV9 | once | TRBD1 | TGTGCCAGCAGCGTAGAGGGGACAGAGCCTGTCGAGCAGTTCTTC | CASSVEGTEPVEQFF
TRBJ2-5 | TRBV5-1 | - | - | TGCGCCAGCAGCTTGGGACTAGTTATGGAGACCCAGTACTTC | CASSLGLVMETQYF
TRBJ1-5 | TRBV7-2 | - | TRBD1 | TGTGCCAGCAGCAATAGCACGACAGGGGCTCAGCCCCAGCATTTT | CASSNSTTGAQPQHF
TRBJ2-3 | TRBV28 | - | TRBD1 | TGTGCCAGCAGTGGGGACAGGGGCACAGATACGCAGTATTTT | CASSGDRGTDTQYF
TRBJ2-2 | TRBV4-2 | - | - | TGTGCCAGCAGCCAAGAAACGGGAAGAAACACCGGGGAGCTGTTTTTT | CASSQETGRNTGELFF
TRBJ2-7 | TRBV27 | - | - | TGTGCCAGCAGTTACGGAACTGGGCTAGCCGGACGGGAGCAGTACTTC | CASSYGTGLAGREQYF
TRBJ2-1 | TRBV6-6 | - | - | TGTGCCAGCAGTTACTCGCGCGTATACAATGAGCAGTTCTTC | CASSYSRVYNEQFF
TRBJ2-1 | TRBV23-1 | - | - | TGCGCCAGCAGTCAATTCCTGCGGGATTTCAATGAGCAGTTCTTC | CASSQFLRDFNEQFF
TRBJ2-1 | TRBV6-4 | - | TRBD2 | TGTGCCAGCAGTGAACGAGCGTCTAGCGGACCCACCTACAATGAGCAGTTCTTC | CASSERASSGPTYNEQFF
TRBJ1-2 | TRBV2 | - | TRBD1 | TGTGCCAGCAATCCCGCCAGGGGGCCTGGCTATGGCTACACCTTC | CASNPARGPGYGYTF
TRBJ2-4 | TRBV18 | - | - | TGTGCCAGCTCACCCGGGGTGGAGGGAAACATTCAGTACTTC | CASSPGVEGNIQYF